These 28 T cell receptor beta chains share one sample of origin, sequenced in a study of CXCR3-negative and CXCR3-positive naive CD8 T cells. The method, 5' RACE with UMI labels, was used to prepare the TRB cDNA libraries. No DNA is given; TCRdb re-called the 5' RACE reads and lists each CDR3 protein once. Its table records about 130,000 distinct CDR3 sequences. The sequencing sample was made of naive CXCR3- CD8+ T cells from blood. Regarding subset: CD45RO-CCR7+CD27+CD95- naive CD8+ T cells lacking CXCR3 (TNR3-). The receptors here all came from a human donor in good health. Some clones in this sample may be carry-over from other donors' samples.

V and J are TRBV5-1 and TRBJ2-2. CDR3 length: 12 residues. From germline, CDR1 is SGHRS and CDR2 YFSETQ. The CDR3: CASVGSTGELFF. The full variable domain, in which reference TRBV5-1 and TRBJ2-2 provide the parts outside the CDR3, is KAGVTQTPRYLIKTRGQQVTLSCSPISGHRSVSWYQQTPGQGLQFLFEYFSETQRNKGNFPGRFSGRQFSNSRSEMNVSTLELGDSALYLCASVGSTGELFFGEGSRLTVL.

The chain carries TRBV7-8 and TRBJ2-5; the D gene TCRdb calls, TRBD2, cannot be checked with no DNA. This CDR3 contains 16 residues. The V gene's germline CDR1 is SGHVS and CDR2 FQNEAQ. CDR3 sequence: CASSHGLALAQETQYF. Together with reference TRBV7-8 and TRBJ2-5, the CDR3 gives the full variable domain: GAGVSQSPRYKVAKRGQDVALRCDPISGHVSLFWYQQALGQGPEFLTYFQNEAQLDKSGLPSDRFFAERPEGSVSTLKIQRTQQEDSAVYLCASSHGLALAQETQYFGPGTRLLVL.

The V and J genes are TRBV9 and TRBJ2-6. Germline CDR1 reads SGDLS; CDR2 reads YYNGEE. The CDR3 covers 15 residues. The CDR3 loop is CASSVGKSGANVLTF.

The V call is TRBV10-3, the J call TRBJ2-1. Germline lookup yields CDR1 ENHRY and CDR2 SYGVKD. The length of the CDR3 is 13 residues. The CDR3 is CAISEYNYNEQFF.

V usage is TRBV5-1 and J usage is TRBJ2-1. In germline, CDR1 is SGHRS, CDR2 YFSETQ. The length of the CDR3 is 12 residues. CDR3 loop: CASSLTRNEQFF. The full variable domain, rest sourced from reference TRBV5-1 and TRBJ2-1, is KAGVTQTPRYLIKTRGQQVTLSCSPISGHRSVSWYQQTPGQGLQFLFEYFSETQRNKGNFPGRFSGRQFSNSRSEMNVSTLELGDSALYLCASSLTRNEQFFGPGTRLTVL.

The rearrangement joins TRBV29-1 to TRBJ1-1. The CDR3 is 11 residues long. The germline CDR1 and CDR2 sequences are SQVTM and ANQGSEA. The CDR3 reads CSVDRNTEAFF.

J is TRBJ2-3 and V is TRBV15; TCRdb's D gene call, TRBD1, goes unchecked for lack of DNA. Germline CDR1 is LNHNV and CDR2 is YYDKDF (reference sequence). The CDR3 totals 15 residues. The CDR3: CATRTGTGGTDTQYF.

The chain combines TRBV24-1 with TRBJ2-5; TCRdb reports TRBD1, a call that lacks DNA to check it against. Looked up from germline, CDR1 is KGHDR and CDR2 is SFDVKD. The CDR3 consists of 16 residues. The CDR3 spells CATSEGTGSDEKTQYF.

The chain combines TRBV12-3 or TRBV12-4 with TRBJ2-1; TCRdb proposes TRBD2, but this gene call is untestable without DNA. CDR3 length: 14 amino acids. The chain's CDR3 is CASRPGTSVNEQFF.

This chain connects TRBV19 to TRBJ1-2; TCRdb returns TRBD1, unconfirmable since there is no DNA. This CDR3 comprises 13 residues. Germline CDR1 is LNHDA and CDR2 is SQIVND (reference sequence). The CDR3: CASSTQGFDGYTF.

V gene TRBV7-7 combines with J gene TRBJ2-3; no DNA is available, so the TRBD2 call from TCRdb remains unchecked. The CDR3 sequence is 15 residues long. Germline-derived CDR1 and CDR2 are SSHAT and FNYEAQ (reference sequence). The CDR3 is CASSPLAGATDTQYF.

This chain connects TRBV2 to TRBJ2-1; TCRdb designates TRBD1, a call that cannot be tested without DNA. Per the germline V gene, CDR1 is SNHLY and CDR2 is FYNNEI. This CDR3 is 15 amino acids long. The chain's CDR3 is CASSGVLGVGDEQFF.

V and J are TRBV29-1 and TRBJ2-7; with no DNA, the TCRdb D assignment of TRBD1 cannot be verified. The germline V gene has CDR1 SQVTM and CDR2 ANQGSEA. The CDR3 contains 15 residues. This chain's CDR3 is CSVVFGQGGDYEQYF.

This chain uses TRBV29-1 with TRBJ1-2; TCRdb's D call of TRBD1 is untestable without DNA. CDR1 is SQVTM and CDR2 is ANQGSEA in the germline V gene. The CDR3 sequence is 15 residues long. CDR3 residues: CSVEFFTGPNYGYTF.

The rearrangement joins TRBV6-2 or TRBV6-3 to TRBJ2-7; checking the TCRdb D call of TRBD2 is not possible without DNA. Per the germline V gene, CDR1 is MNHEY and CDR2 is SVGEGT. This CDR3 is 14 amino acids long. This CDR3 is CASSYEGEGYEQYF.

The J gene is TRBJ2-1, the V gene TRBV10-2; TCRdb names TRBD2, which stays unverified in the absence of DNA. CDR1 is WSHSY, CDR2 SAAADI, per germline. The CDR3 consists of 15 residues. The CDR3 sequence: CASVGTSGGAGEQFF.

The chain uses TRBV2 and TRBJ2-1; the TCRdb D gene call, TRBD2, has no DNA to confirm it. CDR1 is SNHLY, CDR2 FYNNEI, per germline. CDR3 size: 13 residues. CDR3 region: CARNIAGLAEQFF.

The chain carries TRBV29-1 and TRBJ2-1; TCRdb proposes TRBD2, but this gene call is untestable without DNA. This CDR3 contains 14 residues. CDR1 SQVTM and CDR2 ANQGSEA come from the germline V gene. CDR3 sequence reads: CSVAGTSGRNEQFF.

V and J are TRBV21-1 and TRBJ2-1; TCRdb names TRBD1, which stays unverified in the absence of DNA. TRBV21-1 is a listed pseudogene. The CDR3 is 17 amino acids. The CDR3 is CASSGTTGGETYNEQFF.

The chain carries TRBV28 and TRBJ2-7; absent DNA, TCRdb's TRBD1 call cannot be checked. CDR1 MDHEN and CDR2 SYDVKM come from the germline V gene. The CDR3 length is 14 residues. CDR3 in amino acids: CAIPIRDRNYEQYF.

The CDR3 protein is CASSYLTGNTEAFF. V gene TRBV6-5 combines with J gene TRBJ1-1; without DNA, the TCRdb call of TRBD1 cannot be checked. The length of the CDR3 is 14 residues. CDR1 and CDR2 from the germline V gene are MNHEY and SVGAGI.

The V gene is TRBV4-3, the J gene TRBJ2-1. The CDR3 runs to 13 residues. Germline CDR1 reads LGHNA; CDR2 reads YSLEER. Here the CDR3 reads CASSQADNNEQFF.

CDR3 in amino acids: CASSQDPEGNEQYF. V gene TRBV3-1 combines with J gene TRBJ2-7; the D gene TCRdb calls, TRBD2, cannot be checked with no DNA. The CDR3 runs 14 residues. CDR1 is LGHDT and CDR2 is YNNKEL in the germline V gene (reference sequence).

The chain recombines TRBV4-3 with TRBJ2-3; TCRdb's D call of TRBD1 is untestable without DNA. CDR1 is LGHNA and CDR2 is YSLEER in the germline V gene. The CDR3 is 16 amino acids. Here the CDR3 reads CASSQVLQGTRDTQYF.

The rearrangement uses TRBV7-9 and TRBJ2-7; TCRdb reports TRBD2, a call that lacks DNA to check it against. The CDR3 sequence is 14 residues long. Germline V lookup: CDR1 SEHNR, CDR2 FQNEAQ (reference sequence). This chain's CDR3 is CASSLRDYIYEQYF.

J is TRBJ2-7 and V is TRBV12-3 or TRBV12-4; TCRdb selects TRBD1, and the lack of DNA leaves this call unchecked. The CDR3 extends over 14 amino acids. The CDR3 is CASSLRQGAPEQYF.

This sequence joins TRBV3-1 and TRBJ1-4. This CDR3 is 15 amino acids long. Per the germline V gene, CDR1 is LGHDT and CDR2 is YNNKEL (reference sequence). CDR3 region: CASRIHHATNEKLFF.

This chain connects TRBV29-1 to TRBJ2-2; the TCRdb call, TRBD2, lacks DNA for checking. This CDR3 contains 14 residues. CDR1 is SQVTM and CDR2 is ANQGSEA in the germline V gene. The CDR3: CSVVSGSGTGELFF.